In its sample, the clone carrying this TCR beta chain was seen many times. These data belong to a study of regulatory T cells in long-lasting Graves disease. As for time point: persistent/refractory GD, antithyroid drugs over 5 years with positive TRAb. RNA from PBMCs was the source of the TCR library. For TCR beta, libraries came from iRepertoire HTBI primers and Arm-PCR of CDR3 regions. TCRdb passed the multiplex PCR reads through MiXCR, listing each CDR3 protein once. Of about 430,000 distinct CDR3 sequences listed, around 20% are singletons. The V end lost 10 bases, the J end lost 0 bases, and 10 bases lay between the germline ends. This CDR3 has 12 residues. Germline loops: CDR1 SEHNR, CDR2 FQNEAQ (reference sequence).

Sequencing was performed on peripheral blood mononuclear cells (PBMCs), taken when the disease was refractory, from a patient treated with antithyroid drugs. The gene calls are TRBV7-9 and TRBJ2-7; a possible D gene is TRBD2 (5 bases). The sequence came from a female donor with Graves disease. The CDR3 is CATDGDSYEQYF. CDR3 nucleotides: TGTGCCACCGACGGGGACTCCTACGAGCAGTACTTC.